This T cell receptor beta chain was found in a study of blood T cell repertoires in COVID-19 (dated by TCRdb to about 2020). With regard to the full study: The collaborator samples originated in the United States, Italy and Spain and spanned the acute and convalescent phases of COVID-19. The repertoires were released in a freely available public database meant as a resource for research on the immune response to SARS-CoV-2. The prospective study material was composed of cDNA or gDNA derived from T cells, B-cell-depleted T cells, or PBMCs. Sample metadata almost always included a de-identified subject ID, COVID-19 status, age in years and sex. HLA class I and class II types, where available, came from metadata supplied by the sample provider rather than from assay-based typing. Samples came from the ongoing ImmuneRACE study (first 160 participants) plus 1,254 subjects from 6 global collaborators. Subjects who had been exposed to COVID-19, were actively infected with it, or had recovered from it provided the deeply sampled blood TCRbeta repertoires that made up the dataset.

The immunoSEQ Assay, a bias-controlled multiplex PCR, was used to amplify TCRbeta CDR3 regions from genomic DNA. Regarding the original processing steps: Nucleated cell counts per sample were estimated from amplification of reference gene primers within the assay. To quantify the absolute abundance of each unique TCRbeta CDR3 rearrangement, sequence reads were collapsed and filtered. For each sample, productive Simpson clonality was calculated as the square root of Simpson's diversity index across productive rearrangements. TCRdb retrieved this table from immuneACCESS and kept in-frame rearrangements only. Not all clones are present; in checked studies, unresolved V genes account for under half, and no reason is known for the remainder. V, J and clone size are taken as reported in that table, and D and trimming were inferred from the DNA itself. The sample table contains some 370,000 clones; only one count was recorded for roughly four fifths of them. About 4.8% of the sample goes to the ten largest clones.

In regard to this clone: What antigen it recognizes has not been identified. Per-nucleotide qualities are absent, and no much larger clonotype sits a single base away.

The paper as a whole reports these results and caveats: The amount of clinical and demographic metadata varied by source and participant and was provided uncurated.

Enrolling through a virtual design, the prospective study's participants ranged in age from roughly 18 to 89 years and lived across about two dozen United States geographic areas. In the prospective study, participants were assigned to cohorts based on the clinical history participants reported in a screening survey and a study questionnaire. ImmuneRACE Cohort 3 recovered participants were defined by two consecutive negative NP/OP PCR tests, healthcare professional clearance, or symptom resolution. In the prospective study, whole blood, serum and a nasopharyngeal or oropharyngeal swab were collected from each participant by mobile phlebotomists. Participants in the prospective study had the option to provide additional blood draws and questionnaires over an approximately two-month period. Before DNA extraction, prospective study blood samples were shipped either frozen or at room temperature. V is reduced by 6 bases and J by 5 bases, leaving a spacing of 17 bases between them. Based on the germline V gene, the CDR1 and CDR2 sequences are MNHEY and SVGAGI. The cysteine opens and the phenylalanine closes a CDR3 of 14 amino acids. Only CDR3 DNA remains: 42 bases, in frame from the first base.

The receptor chain draws on TRBV6-5 and TRBJ2-7; the best D guess is TRBD1, with 5 bases matching. This TCR was sampled from a woman aged 45-59 years who had recovered from COVID-19. The sample was PBMCs or T cells enriched from blood (not recorded which). The CDR3 loop reads CASRGWGRVHEQYF. The DNA sequence is as follows: TGTGCCAGCAGGGGATGGGGCAGGGTCCACGAGCAGTACTTC.